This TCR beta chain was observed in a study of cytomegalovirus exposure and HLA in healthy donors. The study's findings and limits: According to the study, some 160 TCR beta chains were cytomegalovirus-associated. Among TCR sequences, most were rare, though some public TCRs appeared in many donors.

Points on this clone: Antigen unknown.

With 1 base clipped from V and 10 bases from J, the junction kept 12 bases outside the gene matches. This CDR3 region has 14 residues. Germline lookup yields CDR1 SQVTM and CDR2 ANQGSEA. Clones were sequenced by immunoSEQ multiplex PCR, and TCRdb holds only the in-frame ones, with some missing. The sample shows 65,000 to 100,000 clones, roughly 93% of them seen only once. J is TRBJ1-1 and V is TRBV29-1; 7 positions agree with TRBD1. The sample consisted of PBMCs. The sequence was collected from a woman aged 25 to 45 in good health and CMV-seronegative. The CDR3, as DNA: TGCAGCGTTGAAGGGACTTACAGGGGCGCGGGAGCTTTCTTT. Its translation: CSVEGTYRGAGAFF.